This entry lists 26 T cell receptor beta chains sequenced from one sample in a study of immune evolution from preneoplasia to lung adenocarcinoma. The table came from immunoSEQ multiplex PCR; TCRdb's copy has only in-frame clones and leaves some out. The sample includes approximately 3,600 clones, around 80% of them seen just once. Sequenced sample: FFPE adjacent normal lung tissue. The source of these receptors is a person between 60 and 79 years old with lung adenocarcinoma.

This chain joins TRBV11-3 and TRBJ2-1, with TRBD2 identical over 16 bases. This CDR3 has 15 amino acids. The trim removed 5 bases at V and 9 bases at J, leaving 4 bases unmatched. Germline V lookup: CDR1 SGHNT, CDR2 YENEEA. The CDR3: CASSRGTSGRVEQFF. The CDR3, as DNA: TGTGCCAGCAGCCGCGGGACTAGCGGGAGGGTTGAGCAGTTCTTC.

The gene calls are TRBV29-1 and TRBJ1-1, with D unclear. Germline V gene data show CDR1 as SQVTM and CDR2 as ANQGSEA. V lost 8 bases, J lost 0 bases, and 13 bases lay in between. This CDR3 region has 13 residues. CDR3 bases: TGCAGCTGTTGGTACGGCCTGAACACTGAAGCTTTCTTT. Residues: CSCWYGLNTEAFF.

The rearrangement links TRBV25-1 to TRBJ1-1; D is unclear. The CDR3 spans 13 residues. Germline V CDR1 and CDR2: MGHDK, SYGVNS. The ends were cut back, 6 bases at V and 1 base at J, with 9 bases in the middle. Here the CDR3 reads CASREHGNTEAFF. The CDR3 bases are TGTGCCAGCAGAGAACATGGGAACACTGAAGCTTTCTTT.

The chain joins TRBV9 to TRBJ1-2; TRBD1 aligns across 8 bases. Germline CDR1 reads SGDLS; CDR2 reads YYNGEE. Trimming took 0 bases from V and 0 from J; bases not matched to a gene: 4. The CDR3 loop spans 16 amino acids. The CDR3 protein is CASSVEGQDSNYGYTF. The CDR3 bases are TGTGCCAGCAGCGTAGAGGGACAGGACTCTAACTATGGCTACACCTTC.

This clone turned up a few times. V gene TRBV11-1 combines with J gene TRBJ2-2; 10 bases match TRBD2. J gave up 7 bases and V 5 bases, and 10 bases lay outside the gene matches. The germline V gene encodes CDR1 SGHAT and CDR2 FQDESV (reference sequence). This CDR3 has 16 residues. CDR3 DNA sequence: TGTGCCAGCAGCGCCTGGTCTAGCGGGAGTGGCGGGGAGCTGTTTTTT. This encodes CASSAWSSGSGGELFF.

The chain uses TRBV7-2 and TRBJ1-2; 8 nucleotides line up with TRBD1. This CDR3 has 14 residues. Germline values: CDR1 SGHTA, CDR2 FQGNSA. The V segment lost 1 base and the J segment 5 bases; nucleotides outside the gene matches: 3. The CDR3 is CASSLEGQVYGYTF. In DNA, the CDR3 is TGTGCCAGCAGCTTAGAGGGACAGGTTTATGGCTACACCTTC.

The chain recombines TRBV29-1 with TRBJ1-2, with D unresolved. V was clipped by 5 bases and J by 2 bases, with 15 bases between them. Looked up from germline, CDR1 is SQVTM and CDR2 is ANQGSEA. The CDR3 is made up of 14 amino acids. CDR3 nucleotide sequence: TGCAGCGTTAATCAGGACGGACGAAACTATGGCTACACCTTC. Translation gives CSVNQDGRNYGYTF.

The CDR3 spells CASSLDQAGRGIQYF. As DNA, the CDR3 is TGCGCCAGCAGCTTGGACCAGGCAGGGAGGGGCATTCAGTACTTC. The V gene is TRBV5-1, the J gene TRBJ2-4; 7 positions match TRBD2. CDR1 SGHRS and CDR2 YFSETQ come from the germline V gene. The CDR3 contains 15 residues. V lost 0 bases, J lost 9 bases, and 9 bases stayed unmatched.

The chain has TRBV9 and TRBJ2-3, with unresolved D. The CDR3 is 14 residues long. Germline lookup yields CDR1 SGDLS and CDR2 YYNGEE. V shed 3 bases and J shed 2 bases, with 10 bases lying between them. The CDR3 region has the DNA TGTGCCAGCAGCGATGGGTCCGACACAGATACGCAGTATTTT. Encoded protein: CASSDGSDTDTQYF.

The CDR3 DNA reads TGTGCCAGCAGCCCTCAGGGCGGCAATCAGCCCCAGCATTTT. Residues: CASSPQGGNQPQHF. This chain joins TRBV7-2 and TRBJ1-5; D possibly corresponds to TRBD1 (5 bases). This CDR3 is built from 14 residues. The germline gives CDR1 SGHTA, CDR2 FQGNSA. V gave up 5 bases and J gave up 2 bases, with 10 bases separating them.

This clone showed up just a few times. The gene calls are TRBV30 and TRBJ2-1, with TRBD2 matching 8 bases. This CDR3 has 13 amino acids. The V and J ends lost 3 bases and 10 bases, in that order; junction bases with no gene match: 8. Germline lookup yields CDR1 GTSNPN and CDR2 SVGIG (reference sequence). CDR3 sequence: CAWSVPGRGEQFF. CDR3 nucleotide sequence: TGTGCCTGGAGCGTCCCCGGGAGGGGCGAGCAGTTCTTC.

This chain joins TRBV27 and TRBJ2-3; D gene ambiguous. V lost 3 bases, J lost 0 bases, and 10 bases lay in between. The V gene's germline CDR1 is MNHEY and CDR2 SMNVEV (reference sequence). This CDR3 is built from 15 residues. The CDR3 loop is CASSFVRGSTDTQYF. CDR3 coding DNA: TGTGCCAGCAGTTTCGTACGCGGAAGCACAGATACGCAGTATTTT.

The gene calls are TRBV7-9 and TRBJ2-1; TRBD2 matches at 8 bases. V lost 6 bases to trimming and J lost 2 bases; unmatched junction nucleotides: 18. The germline V gene has CDR1 SEHNR and CDR2 FQNEAQ (reference sequence). The CDR3 is 19 amino acids. CDR3 coding DNA: TGTGCCAGCAGGCGAGGAGGGGGGATAGCGGGACCCACCTACAATGAGCAGTTCTTC. Its translation is CASRRGGGIAGPTYNEQFF.

This clone was seen a handful of times. The chain carries TRBV14 and TRBJ2-3; a possible D gene is TRBD1 (5 bases). V lost 3 bases to trimming and J lost 2 bases, with 9 bases between them. The CDR3 length is 14 residues. Germline loops: CDR1 SGHDN, CDR2 FVKESK. In DNA, the CDR3 is TGTGCCAGCAGCCAGCGACAGATCACAGATACGCAGTATTTT. It specifies CASSQRQITDTQYF.

This rearrangement joins TRBV25-1 to TRBJ1-1, with D unclear. With 6 bases removed from V and 3 bases from J, the gap between germline ends came to 14 bases. Germline values: CDR1 MGHDK, CDR2 SYGVNS. The CDR3 runs 14 residues. The CDR3 bases are TGTGCCAGCAGCCACACGACGAGCTACACTGAAGCTTTCTTT. Translated, it gives CASSHTTSYTEAFF.

The chain is built from TRBV6-5 and TRBJ1-3; D might be TRBD1 (6 bases). Trimming stripped 5 bases from V and 0 bases from J, with 8 bases between. CDR1 and CDR2 from the germline V gene are MNHEY and SVGAGI. The CDR3 has 14 amino acids. CDR3 loop: CASSMTGSGNTIYF. The CDR3 DNA is TGTGCCAGCAGTATGACAGGCTCTGGAAACACCATATATTTT.

The chain has TRBV30 and TRBJ2-2; tentatively, D is TRBD2 (6 bases). The ends were cut back, 5 bases at V and 5 bases at J, with 21 bases in the middle. The germline V gene encodes CDR1 GTSNPN and CDR2 SVGIG (reference sequence). The CDR3 has 16 amino acids. The DNA for the CDR3 is TGTGCCTGGGCACAAAGACTAGGGTTCCGGACCGGGGAGCTGTTTTTT. Translation gives CAWAQRLGFRTGELFF.

In DNA form, the CDR3 reads TGTGCCAGCTCGGGAGGGCCGGTAGATACGCAGTATTTT. Encoded protein: CASSGGPVDTQYF. The chain recombines TRBV7-8 with TRBJ2-3; 8 bases are a match to TRBD2. This CDR3 is 13 amino acids long. The junction had 6 bases not matched to a gene; V was cut back by 8 bases and J by 5 bases. Germline CDR1 reads SGHVS; CDR2 reads FQNEAQ.

This clone appeared a single time. The chain has TRBV19 and TRBJ1-2, with D hard to call. The V end was cut by 3 bases, the J end by 0 bases, with 8 bases between. Germline lookup yields CDR1 LNHDA and CDR2 SQIVND (reference sequence). The CDR3 has 14 residues. As DNA, the CDR3 is TGTGCCAGTAGTATTAGCCTGACTAACTATGGCTACACCTTC. This sequence encodes CASSISLTNYGYTF.

CDR3 protein: CATSRDPAGYEQYF. Here the CDR3 DNA reads TGTGCCACCAGCAGAGATCCCGCAGGCTACGAGCAGTACTTC. The rearrangement joins TRBV15 to TRBJ2-7; no firm D call. The CDR3 is 14 amino acids. Germline assignment: CDR1 LNHNV and CDR2 YYDKDF (reference sequence). V lost 0 bases and J lost 3, with 9 bases in between. Variable domain in full (rest from reference TRBV15 and TRBJ2-7): DAMVIQNPRYQVTQFGKPVTLSCSQTLNHNVMYWYQQKSSQAPKLLFHYYDKDFNNEADTPDNFQSRRPNTSFCFLDIRSPGLGDTAMYLCATSRDPAGYEQYFGPGTRLTVT.

This clone was picked up a small number of times. The V call is TRBV29-1, the J call TRBJ2-3; D is uncertain. Trimming left V 7 bases short and J 4 bases short, with 18 bases between. Germline CDR1 is SQVTM and CDR2 is ANQGSEA. The CDR3 is 14 residues long. This CDR3 is CSATGRSGSDTQYF. DNA of the CDR3: TGCAGCGCCACTGGTAGGAGTGGCTCAGATACGCAGTATTTT.

The chain couples TRBV2 to TRBJ2-4; tentatively, D is TRBD1 (6 bases). Trimming removed 11 bases at V and 6 bases at J, with 20 bases between. CDR1 is SNHLY, CDR2 FYNNEI, per germline. The CDR3 sequence is 14 residues long. The CDR3 sequence is CAEGDLVFGNIQYF. DNA of the CDR3: TGTGCCGAGGGGGATTTGGTGTTCGGAAACATTCAGTACTTC. Variable domain in full (rest from reference TRBV2 and TRBJ2-4): EPEVTQTPSHQVTQMGQEVILRCVPISNHLYFYWYRQILGQKVEFLVSFYNNEISEKSEIFDDQFSVERPDGSNFTLKIRSTKLEDSAMYFCAEGDLVFGNIQYFGAGTRLSVL.

The CDR3 sequence: CASSPGETQYF. The CDR3 coding sequence is TGTGCCAGCTCACCAGGAGAGACCCAGTACTTC. This chain uses TRBV18 with TRBJ2-5, with D unclear. The germline V gene has CDR1 KGHSH and CDR2 LQKENI. CDR3 length equals 11 residues. V was shortened by 2 bases and J by 4 bases, with 2 bases between the two germline ends.

This rearrangement joins TRBV30 to TRBJ1-1; 10 bases map to TRBD1. The CDR3 loop spans 16 amino acids. Germline-derived CDR1 and CDR2 are GTSNPN and SVGIG (reference sequence). The V segment lost 0 bases and the J segment 1 base; nucleotides outside the gene matches: 5. The CDR3 is CAWSVGDRGRNTEAFF. CDR3 DNA: TGTGCCTGGAGTGTAGGGGACAGGGGTAGGAACACTGAAGCTTTCTTT.

The chain recombines TRBV6-1 with TRBJ2-5; D is undetermined. CDR1 and CDR2 (germline): MNHNS, SASEGT. With 7 bases removed from V and 5 bases from J, the gap between germline ends came to 8 bases. The CDR3 covers 11 residues. The DNA of the CDR3 is TGTGCCAGCAACTTGGGGGAGACCCAGTACTTC. Protein: CASNLGETQYF.

This clone was counted only a few times. In the same sample, other DNA sequences code for this CDR3. The CDR3 sequence is CASRVGSTEAFF. The CDR3 DNA follows: TGTGCCAGCAGAGTTGGGAGCACTGAAGCTTTCTTT. This rearrangement joins TRBV28 to TRBJ1-1; no clear D. V lost 6 bases, J lost 4 bases, and 9 bases lay in between. This CDR3 has 12 residues. Germline assignment: CDR1 MDHEN and CDR2 SYDVKM.